Below, 14 T cell receptor beta chains from the same sample are listed, as sequenced in a study of beta chain features in type 1 diabetes. The study reverse transcribed the entire isolated RNA, so it sequenced expressed TCRB transcripts. Sequenced by immunoSEQ multiplex PCR; TCRdb stores in-frame clones only, minus some. Of approximately 400,000 clones listed, approximately 15% are singletons. The specimen sequenced was naive CD4+ T cells from blood. The source of these receptors is a woman between 18 and 29 years old in good health.

This clone was recorded a few times. This chain connects TRBV7-2 to TRBJ2-5, with D possibly TRBD1 on 5 matching bases. The germline V gene has CDR1 SGHTA and CDR2 FQGNSA. CDR3 length: 13 amino acids. Trimming removed 5 bases from V and 4 bases from J, with 11 bases in between. CDR3 in DNA: TGTGCCAGCAGCCGTCTGCAGGGAGAGACCCAGTACTTC. Its translation is CASSRLQGETQYF.

V usage is TRBV28 and J usage is TRBJ1-2; D unresolved. The V and J ends lost 2 bases and 7 bases respectively, with 5 bases between them. This CDR3 is built from 11 residues. The germline gives CDR1 MDHEN, CDR2 SYDVKM. CDR3 coding DNA: TGTGCCAGCAGTTTACAGCGTGGCTACACCTTC. It encodes CASSLQRGYTF.

A few counts support this clone. Other DNA sequences in this specimen translate into the identical CDR3. The chain has TRBV7-9 and TRBJ2-5; TRBD2 aligns across 7 bases. Germline V gene data show CDR1 as SEHNR and CDR2 as FQNEAQ (reference sequence). V lost 0 bases and J lost 5; bases outside the gene matches: 0. The CDR3 extends over 13 amino acids. The CDR3 reads CASSLAGGETQYF. For the CDR3, the DNA is TGTGCCAGCAGCTTAGCGGGAGGGGAGACCCAGTACTTC.

This clone was found many times. The chain has TRBV23-1 and TRBJ1-5, with TRBD1 identical over 9 bases. TRBV23-1 counts as an open reading frame of uncertain function. The CDR3 is 16 residues long. Trimming at V came to 0 bases and at J to 5 bases, leaving 5 bases not matched to a gene. The CDR3 nucleotides are TGCGCCAGCAGTCAATCCTACAGGGGGCAGGATCAGCCCCAGCATTTT. Amino acids: CASSQSYRGQDQPQHF.

The J gene is TRBJ2-3, the V gene TRBV15; possibly TRBD2 for D (6 bases). Germline CDR1 LNHNV, CDR2 YYDKDF (reference sequence). Trimming removed 0 bases from V and 2 bases from J, with 15 bases in between. The CDR3 covers 17 residues. Here the CDR3 reads CATSREVPGLITDTQYF. CDR3 DNA sequence: TGTGCCACCAGCAGAGAGGTTCCGGGACTTATCACAGATACGCAGTATTTT.

The rearrangement links TRBV4-1 to TRBJ2-1; 8 bases are a match to TRBD1. The CDR3 totals 16 residues. Germline lookup yields CDR1 MGHRA and CDR2 YSYEKL. V lost 1 base to trimming and J lost 5 bases; unmatched junction nucleotides: 7. The CDR3 DNA follows: TGCGCCAGCAGCCAAGTACCTGGGACAGGAGACAATGAGCAGTTCTTC. Its protein is CASSQVPGTGDNEQFF.

The rearrangement joins TRBV29-1 to TRBJ2-7; 9 bases match TRBD1. V shed 6 bases and J 7 bases; nucleotides not matched to a gene: 25. The CDR3 extends over 18 amino acids. Per the germline V gene, CDR1 is SQVTM and CDR2 is ANQGSEA. The CDR3 spells CSVLRDRDHRTLLQEQYF. The CDR3 DNA reads TGCAGCGTCCTCCGGGACAGGGACCACCGTACGCTCCTACAGGAGCAGTACTTC.

The rearrangement joins TRBV30 to TRBJ2-2; 11 bases line up with TRBD2. With 5 bases clipped from V and 0 bases from J, the junction kept 2 bases outside the gene matches. The germline V gene has CDR1 GTSNPN and CDR2 SVGIG (reference sequence). The CDR3 consists of 15 residues. In DNA, the CDR3 is TGTGCCTGGGAGGGACTAGCGGCGAACACCGGGGAGCTGTTTTTT. Translating it yields CAWEGLAANTGELFF.

The gene calls are TRBV29-1 and TRBJ2-7; no clear D gene. The CDR3 covers 12 residues. V lost 0 bases, J lost 4 bases, and 7 bases lay in between. Per the germline V gene, CDR1 is SQVTM and CDR2 is ANQGSEA. CDR3 nucleotide sequence: TGCAGCGTTGAAGATCTGACTTACGAGCAGTACTTC. This encodes CSVEDLTYEQYF.

The chain recombines TRBV5-1 with TRBJ2-2; the match to TRBD2 covers 11 bases. Germline CDR1 and CDR2: SGHRS and YFSETQ. Losses at the gene ends were 0 bases for V and 3 bases for J; bases not matched to a gene: 4. CDR3 length: 17 residues. The DNA of the CDR3 is TGCGCCAGCAGCTTGGAACCGGGACTAGCGGACACCGGGGAGCTGTTTTTT. It codes for CASSLEPGLADTGELFF.

This clone was detected only a few times. CDR3 amino acids: CASSTFGRPETQYF. The CDR3 nucleotides are TGTGCCAGCAGCACCTTCGGGAGGCCAGAGACCCAGTACTTC. The chain links TRBV7-2 to TRBJ2-5; 7 bases map to TRBD2. CDR1 SGHTA and CDR2 FQGNSA come from the germline V gene. Trimming at V came to 5 bases and at J to 4 bases, leaving 7 bases not matched to a gene. This CDR3 region has 14 residues.

The table lists this clone with a few counts. The rearrangement links TRBV28 to TRBJ2-1; D possibly corresponds to TRBD2 (5 bases). The length of the CDR3 is 16 residues. Per the germline V gene, CDR1 is MDHEN and CDR2 is SYDVKM. Trimming stripped 6 bases from V and 5 bases from J, with 20 bases between. The CDR3 is CASSSRAHRGNNEQFF. The CDR3 bases are TGTGCCAGCAGCTCCCGTGCCCACCGGGGTAACAATGAGCAGTTCTTC.

In its sample, this clone was seen a few times. The chain employs TRBV7-8 and TRBJ2-2, with D possibly TRBD1 on 6 matching bases. Germline assignment: CDR1 SGHVS and CDR2 FQNEAQ. This CDR3 region has 14 residues. Between the trimmed V and J ends, which lost 1 base and 3 bases, there was a span of 6 bases. The DNA of the CDR3 is TGTGCCAGCAGCTTAGACAGGGACACCGGGGAGCTGTTTTTT. Translating it yields CASSLDRDTGELFF.

Comments on this clone: Other DNA sequences in this sample translate to the same CDR3. As DNA, the CDR3 is TGCGCCAGCAGCCAAGGGACAGGCAACTATGGCTACACCTTC. It encodes CASSQGTGNYGYTF. This sequence joins TRBV4-3 and TRBJ1-2; 7 bases fit TRBD1. Germline CDR1 and CDR2: LGHNA and YSLEER. This CDR3 contains 14 residues. V trimming: 1 base; J trimming: 2 bases; junction bases outside the gene matches: 1.